These 8 T cell receptor beta chains came from one sample sequenced in a study of beta chain features in type 1 diabetes. All of the isolated RNA was reverse transcribed, so expressed TCRB transcripts were sequenced. Produced via immunoSEQ multiplex PCR; TCRdb's table is partial and in-frame only. The table lists 300,000 to 400,000 clones, 11% of them singletons. Sequencing used naive CD4+ T cells from blood. These receptors were collected from a young woman in good health.

This clone has only a few counts. The chain employs TRBV18 and TRBJ1-1; 8 bases match TRBD1. V trimming: 2 bases; J trimming: 1 base; junction bases outside the gene matches: 3. This CDR3 is built from 15 residues. The V gene's germline CDR1 is KGHSH and CDR2 LQKENI. CDR3 sequence: CASSPIDRGNTEAFF. As DNA, the CDR3 is TGTGCCAGCTCACCAATCGACAGGGGGAACACTGAAGCTTTCTTT.

This clone was observed a few times. The chain employs TRBV30 and TRBJ2-3; D gene unclear. Germline V gene sequence: CDR1 GTSNPN, CDR2 SVGIG (reference sequence). This CDR3 comprises 12 residues. Trimming cost V 0 bases and J 6 bases, with 7 bases left between them. Here the CDR3 DNA reads TGTGCCTGGAGTGTAGTCGAGGATACGCAGTATTTT. Translation gives CAWSVVEDTQYF.

The rearrangement uses TRBV9 and TRBJ2-2; maybe TRBD2 (5 bases). Germline-derived CDR1 and CDR2 are SGDLS and YYNGEE. CDR3 length: 13 residues. V lost 2 bases, J lost 7 bases, and 9 bases lay in between. CDR3: CASSVPGSGELFF. As DNA, the CDR3 is TGTGCCAGCAGCGTCCCGGGGAGCGGGGAGCTGTTTTTT.

The V call is TRBV7-2, the J call TRBJ2-3; TRBD2 might be the D (5 bases). Germline loops: CDR1 SGHTA, CDR2 FQGNSA. V gave up 2 bases and J gave up 3 bases, with 21 bases separating them. There are 18 residues in the CDR3. CDR3 DNA sequence: TGTGCCAGCAGCTTACCCGCCGCCAGCGGCCACAGAACAGATACGCAGTATTTT. Protein: CASSLPAASGHRTDTQYF. The entire variable domain, with the rest obtained from reference TRBV7-2 and TRBJ2-3, is as follows: GAGVSQSPSNKVTEKGKDVELRCDPISGHTALYWYRQSLGQGLEFLIYFQGNSAPDKSGLPSDRFSAERTGGSVSTLTIQRTQQEDSAVYLCASSLPAASGHRTDTQYFGPGTRLTVL.

This sequence joins TRBV19 and TRBJ2-1; no firm D call. The CDR3 is 14 amino acids. CDR1 is LNHDA and CDR2 is SQIVND in the germline V gene (reference sequence). Trimming took off 3 bases at V and 2 bases at J, with 8 bases between the two ends. The CDR3 reads CASSIGATYNEQFF. DNA of the CDR3: TGTGCCAGTAGTATTGGAGCTACCTACAATGAGCAGTTCTTC.

The genes are TRBV25-1 and TRBJ1-5; D gene uncertain. Germline V gene lookup returns CDR1 MGHDK and CDR2 SYGVNS. This CDR3 is built from 17 residues. The V end was cut by 6 bases, the J end by 0 bases, with 18 bases between. The CDR3 nucleotides are TGTGCCAGCAGCGACAACCCGACGGCTTATAGCAATCAGCCCCAGCATTTT. Its translation: CASSDNPTAYSNQPQHF.

The chain joins TRBV28 to TRBJ2-3; 11 bases map to TRBD1. V lost 4 bases to trimming and J lost 3 bases; unmatched junction nucleotides: 3. The CDR3 consists of 15 residues. CDR1 is MDHEN and CDR2 is SYDVKM in the germline V gene. CDR3 sequence: CASSSGQGATDTQYF. DNA of the CDR3: TGTGCCAGCAGTTCTGGACAGGGGGCTACAGATACGCAGTATTTT.

This clone was counted between two and nine times. The chain combines TRBV18 with TRBJ2-7; TRBD1 aligns across 8 bases. With 0 bases clipped from V and 5 bases from J, the junction kept 9 bases outside the gene matches. This CDR3 comprises 16 residues. Germline V lookup: CDR1 KGHSH, CDR2 LQKENI. The CDR3 DNA is TGTGCCAGCTCACCACCGGTTGGACAGGGAGACAACGAGCAGTACTTC. The encoded protein is CASSPPVGQGDNEQYF.